This TCR beta chain was obtained from a study of long-term antiretroviral therapy in people with HIV. The CDR3 runs 15 residues. Germline assignment: CDR1 LNHNV and CDR2 YYDKDF (reference sequence). V lost 5 bases and J 0 bases, leaving 12 bases between the germline ends. A v3.0 immunoSEQ assay was performed at survey level. The table came from immunoSEQ multiplex PCR; TCRdb's copy has only in-frame clones and leaves some out. The profile shows about 24,000 clones, 70% to 80% of them singletons. This clone was seen a single time. Its antigen is as yet unknown. Study-level points and caveats: With ART, diversity went up but was still lower than in transplant donor controls.

This clonotype originated in a woman in her thirties or forties with HIV. The chain has TRBV15 and TRBJ2-3; D possibly corresponds to TRBD2 (5 bases). Sample: unsorted PBMCs, taken 1.2 years after starting antiretroviral therapy. CDR3 region: CATSPGGPSTDTQYF. The CDR3 DNA reads TGTGCCACCAGCCCCGGAGGCCCTAGCACAGATACGCAGTATTTT.